Sequencing of this T cell receptor beta chain was carried out in a study of CD8 T cells in Susac syndrome. Study-wide findings and caveats: It was acknowledged in the study that its TCR sequencing and HLA analysis involved a relatively small number of individuals.

Sequencing of TCR beta was undertaken in CD8+ and CD4+ T cells derived from blood. It was negative isolation that provided the CD8+ and CD4+ T cells, whereas TEMRA cells were enriched by FACS. Random hexamers were used to reverse transcribe 0.5 to 1 ug of RNA. The authors amplified TCR beta CDR3 across 54 Vbeta and 13 Jbeta using immunoSEQ multiplex PCR. A single record per CDR3 protein comes from TCRdb applying MiXCR to the immunoSEQ multiplex PCR reads. The data hold about 140,000 distinct CDR3 sequences, with around 93% observed a single time. In regard to this clonotype: What it recognizes is unknown.

The CDR3 loop spans 14 amino acids. The germline V gene has CDR1 LGHNA and CDR2 YNFKEQ. V was pared by 0 bases and J by 4 bases, with 9 bases between. This clonotype originated in a human donor with Susac syndrome. The sequenced sample was CD4+ T cells from PBMCs. The chain combines TRBV4-2 with TRBJ1-1; no firm D call. The CDR3 sequence: CASSQDLRVTEAFF. The CDR3 region has the DNA TGTGCCAGCAGCCAAGATTTGAGGGTCACTGAAGCTTTCTTT.